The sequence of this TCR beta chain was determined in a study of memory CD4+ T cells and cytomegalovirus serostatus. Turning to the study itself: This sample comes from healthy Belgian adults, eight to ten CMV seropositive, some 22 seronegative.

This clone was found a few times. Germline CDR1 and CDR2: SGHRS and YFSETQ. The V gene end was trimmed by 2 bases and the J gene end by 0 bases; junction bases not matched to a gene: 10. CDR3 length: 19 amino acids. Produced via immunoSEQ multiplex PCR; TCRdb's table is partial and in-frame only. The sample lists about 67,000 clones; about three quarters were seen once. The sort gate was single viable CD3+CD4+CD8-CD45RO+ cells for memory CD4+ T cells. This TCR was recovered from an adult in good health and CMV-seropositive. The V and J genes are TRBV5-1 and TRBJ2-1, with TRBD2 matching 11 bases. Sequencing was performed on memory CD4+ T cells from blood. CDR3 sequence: CASSFLAGGTRSSYNEQFF. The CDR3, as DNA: TGCGCCAGCAGCTTCCTAGCGGGGGGAACCCGGAGCTCCTACAATGAGCAGTTCTTC.